Detailed here is one TCR beta chain. Its antigen remains unknown. Sequencing was performed with immunoSEQ multiplex PCR; in TCRdb, only in-frame clones are kept and a portion is missing. The sample contains some 170,000 clones, about 92% of which appear only once. Per the germline V gene, CDR1 is GTSNPN and CDR2 is SVGIG (reference sequence). CDR3 length equals 14 residues. The ends were cut back, 0 bases at V and 2 bases at J, with 10 bases in the middle. The source of the sample is a study of T cell responses to AZD1222 COVID-19 vaccine. The wider study: Second-dose intervals of approximately 4 or approximately 12 weeks were pooled. Study findings and constraints: No day 14 peak samples; only post-peak repertoires were characterized.

The receptor comes from an adult in good health. The sequencing used peripheral blood, collected on day 0 of AZD1222 vaccination. The chain couples TRBV30 to TRBJ1-2; tentative D call: TRBD1 (5 bases). Here the CDR3 DNA reads TGTGCCTGGAGTGTAGCCAGGGTAAACTATGGCTACACCTTC. The encoded protein is CAWSVARVNYGYTF.